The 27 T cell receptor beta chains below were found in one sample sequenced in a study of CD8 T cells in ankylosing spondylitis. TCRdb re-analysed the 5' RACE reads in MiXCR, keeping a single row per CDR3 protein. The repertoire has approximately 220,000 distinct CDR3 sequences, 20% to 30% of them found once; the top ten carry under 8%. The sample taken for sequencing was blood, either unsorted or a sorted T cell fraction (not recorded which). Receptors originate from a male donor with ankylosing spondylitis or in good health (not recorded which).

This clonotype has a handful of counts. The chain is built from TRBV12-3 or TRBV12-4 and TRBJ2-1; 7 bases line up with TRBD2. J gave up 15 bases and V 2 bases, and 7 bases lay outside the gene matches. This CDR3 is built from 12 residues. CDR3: CASSLLGGSVFF. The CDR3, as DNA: TGTGCCAGCAGTTTATTAGGCGGGAGTGTGTTCTTC.

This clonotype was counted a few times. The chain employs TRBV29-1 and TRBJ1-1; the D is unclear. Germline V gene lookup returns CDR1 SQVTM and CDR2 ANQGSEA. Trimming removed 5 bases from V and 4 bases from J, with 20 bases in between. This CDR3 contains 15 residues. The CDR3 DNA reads TGCAGCGTTCAGAAGGGCTCTTTAGGGAGCACTGAAGCTTTCTTT. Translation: CSVQKGSLGSTEAFF. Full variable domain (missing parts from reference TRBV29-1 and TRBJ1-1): SAVISQKPSRDICQRGTSLTIQCQVDSQVTMMFWYRQQPGQSLTLIATANQGSEATYESGFVIDKFPISRPNLTFSTLTVSNMSPEDSSIYLCSVQKGSLGSTEAFFGQGTRLTVV.

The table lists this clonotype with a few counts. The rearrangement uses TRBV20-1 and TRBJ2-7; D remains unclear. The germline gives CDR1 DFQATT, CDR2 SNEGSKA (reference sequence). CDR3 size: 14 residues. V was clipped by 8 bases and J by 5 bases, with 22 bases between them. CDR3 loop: CSLIPYAESHEQYF. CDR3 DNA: TGCAGTCTCATCCCTTATGCGGAGTCCCACGAGCAGTACTTC.

The CDR3 loop is CASSSGHRNLGEQYF. The CDR3 region has the DNA TGTGCCAGCAGCTCTGGGCACCGCAACCTCGGCGAGCAGTACTTC. V is TRBV5-6 and J is TRBJ2-7; D not certain. Germline CDR1 SGHDT, CDR2 YYEEEE. Trimming took 3 bases from V and 6 from J, leaving 19 bases between them. The CDR3 extends over 15 amino acids.

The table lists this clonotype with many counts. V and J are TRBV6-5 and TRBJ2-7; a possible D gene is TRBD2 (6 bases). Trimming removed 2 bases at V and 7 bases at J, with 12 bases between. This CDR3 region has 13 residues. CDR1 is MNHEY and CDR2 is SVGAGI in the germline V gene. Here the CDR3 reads CASSYREDEEQYF. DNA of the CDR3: TGTGCCAGCAGTTACAGGGAGGACGAGGAGCAGTACTTC.

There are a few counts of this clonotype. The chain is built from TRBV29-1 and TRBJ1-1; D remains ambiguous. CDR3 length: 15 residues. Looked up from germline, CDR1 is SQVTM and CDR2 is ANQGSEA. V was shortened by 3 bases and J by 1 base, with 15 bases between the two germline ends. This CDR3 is CSVDGLYGRNTEAFF. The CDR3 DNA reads TGCAGCGTTGACGGGCTTTATGGGAGGAACACTGAAGCTTTCTTT.

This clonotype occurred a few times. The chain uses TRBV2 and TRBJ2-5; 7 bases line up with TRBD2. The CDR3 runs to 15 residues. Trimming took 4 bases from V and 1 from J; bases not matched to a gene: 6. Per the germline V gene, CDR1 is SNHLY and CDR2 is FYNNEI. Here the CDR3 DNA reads TGTGCCAGCAGTGTGGCTAGCGGTAGCCAAGAGACCCAGTACTTC. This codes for CASSVASGSQETQYF.

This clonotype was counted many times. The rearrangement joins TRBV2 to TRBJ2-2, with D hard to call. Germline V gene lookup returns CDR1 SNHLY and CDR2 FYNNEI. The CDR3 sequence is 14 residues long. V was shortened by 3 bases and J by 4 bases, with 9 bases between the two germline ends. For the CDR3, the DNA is TGTGCCAGCAGTGACGATGGATTCACCGGGGAGCTGTTTTTT. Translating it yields CASSDDGFTGELFF.

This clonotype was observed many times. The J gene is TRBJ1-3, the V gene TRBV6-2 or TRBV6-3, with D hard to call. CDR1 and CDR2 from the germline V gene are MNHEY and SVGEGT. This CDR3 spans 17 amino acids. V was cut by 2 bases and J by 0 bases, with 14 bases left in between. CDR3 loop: CASSYTLLRDSGNTIYF. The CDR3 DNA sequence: TGTGCCAGCAGTTACACACTTCTTCGGGACTCTGGAAACACCATATATTTT.

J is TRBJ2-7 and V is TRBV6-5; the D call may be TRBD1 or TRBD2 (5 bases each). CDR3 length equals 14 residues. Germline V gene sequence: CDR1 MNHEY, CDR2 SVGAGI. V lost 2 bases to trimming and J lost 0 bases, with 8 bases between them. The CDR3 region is CASSYRGVSYEQYF. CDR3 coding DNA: TGTGCCAGCAGTTACCGGGGCGTCTCCTACGAGCAGTACTTC.

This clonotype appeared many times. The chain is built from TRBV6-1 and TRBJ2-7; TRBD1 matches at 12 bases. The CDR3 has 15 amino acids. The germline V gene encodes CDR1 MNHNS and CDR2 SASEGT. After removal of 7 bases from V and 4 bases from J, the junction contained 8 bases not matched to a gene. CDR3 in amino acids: CASTLGQGAQYEQYF. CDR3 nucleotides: TGTGCCAGCACCCTGGGACAGGGGGCTCAGTACGAGCAGTACTTC.

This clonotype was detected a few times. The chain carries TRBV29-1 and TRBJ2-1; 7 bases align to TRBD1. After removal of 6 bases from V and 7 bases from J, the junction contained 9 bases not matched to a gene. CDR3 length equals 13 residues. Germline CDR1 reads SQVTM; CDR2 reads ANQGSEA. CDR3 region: CSVGTGEWNEQFF. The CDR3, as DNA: TGCAGCGTCGGAACAGGGGAATGGAATGAGCAGTTCTTC.

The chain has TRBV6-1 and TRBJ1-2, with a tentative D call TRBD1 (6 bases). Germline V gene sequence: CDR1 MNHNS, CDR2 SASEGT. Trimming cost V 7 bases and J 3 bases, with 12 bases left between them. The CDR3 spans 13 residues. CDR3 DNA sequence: TGTGCCAGCACTGGACAGAGGGACTATGGCTACACCTTC. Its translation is CASTGQRDYGYTF.

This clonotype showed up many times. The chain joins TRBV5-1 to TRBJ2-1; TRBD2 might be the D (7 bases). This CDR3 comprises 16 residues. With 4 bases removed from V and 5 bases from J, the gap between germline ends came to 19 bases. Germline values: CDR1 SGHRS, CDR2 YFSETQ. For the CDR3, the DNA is TGCGCCAGCAGCCCGGGGGGCAGGGTTGGGAACAATGAGCAGTTCTTC. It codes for CASSPGGRVGNNEQFF.

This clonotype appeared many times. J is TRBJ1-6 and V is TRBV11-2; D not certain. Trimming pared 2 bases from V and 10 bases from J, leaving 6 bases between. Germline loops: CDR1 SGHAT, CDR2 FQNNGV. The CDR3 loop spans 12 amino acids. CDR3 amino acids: CASSLTTSPLHF. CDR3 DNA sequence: TGTGCCAGCAGCTTAACAACCTCACCCCTCCACTTT. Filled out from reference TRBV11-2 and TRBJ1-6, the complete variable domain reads EAGVAQSPRYKIIEKRQSVAFWCNPISGHATLYWYQQILGQGPKLLIQFQNNGVVDDSQLPKDRFSAERLKGVDSTLKIQPAKLEDSAVYLCASSLTTSPLHFGNGTRLTVT.

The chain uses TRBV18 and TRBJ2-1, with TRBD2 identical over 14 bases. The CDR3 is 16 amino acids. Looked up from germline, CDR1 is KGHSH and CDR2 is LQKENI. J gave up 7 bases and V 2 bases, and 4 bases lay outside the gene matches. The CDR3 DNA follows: TGTGCCAGCTCACCATACCGGACTAGCGGGGGGAATGAGCAGTTCTTC. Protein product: CASSPYRTSGGNEQFF.

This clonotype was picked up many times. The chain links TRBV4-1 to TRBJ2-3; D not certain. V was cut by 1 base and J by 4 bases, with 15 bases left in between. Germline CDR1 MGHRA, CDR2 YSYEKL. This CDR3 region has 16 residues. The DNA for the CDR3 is TGCGCCAGCAGCCAAGCCTTTACAACGAAGGCAGATACGCAGTATTTT. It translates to CASSQAFTTKADTQYF.

The CDR3 is CATSPERDAQFF. CDR3 bases: TGTGCCACCAGTCCCGAGAGAGATGCGCAGTTCTTC. The chain uses TRBV15 and TRBJ2-1, with D unclear. Per germline, CDR1 LNHNV and CDR2 YYDKDF (reference sequence). The V and J ends lost 6 bases and 12 bases respectively, with 15 bases between them. There are 12 residues in the CDR3.

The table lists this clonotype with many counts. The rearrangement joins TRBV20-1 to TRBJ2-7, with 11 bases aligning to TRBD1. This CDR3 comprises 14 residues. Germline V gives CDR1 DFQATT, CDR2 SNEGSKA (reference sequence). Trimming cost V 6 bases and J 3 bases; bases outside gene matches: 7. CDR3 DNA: TGCAGTGCGACGGGCGGGACAGGGGGCTACGAGCAGTACTTC. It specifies CSATGGTGGYEQYF.

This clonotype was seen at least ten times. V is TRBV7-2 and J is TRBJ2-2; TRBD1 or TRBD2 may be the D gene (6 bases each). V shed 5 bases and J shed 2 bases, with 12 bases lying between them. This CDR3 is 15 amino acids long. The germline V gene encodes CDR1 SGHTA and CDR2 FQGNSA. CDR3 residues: CASSPGGSNTGELFF. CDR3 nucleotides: TGTGCCAGCAGCCCCGGGGGCTCAAACACCGGGGAGCTGTTTTTT.

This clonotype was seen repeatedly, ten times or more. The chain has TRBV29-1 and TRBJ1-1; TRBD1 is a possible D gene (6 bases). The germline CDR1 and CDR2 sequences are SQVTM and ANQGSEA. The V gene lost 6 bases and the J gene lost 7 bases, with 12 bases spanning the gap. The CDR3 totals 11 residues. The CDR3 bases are TGCAGCGTCAGGGGATTTGGTGAAGCTTTCTTT. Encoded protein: CSVRGFGEAFF.

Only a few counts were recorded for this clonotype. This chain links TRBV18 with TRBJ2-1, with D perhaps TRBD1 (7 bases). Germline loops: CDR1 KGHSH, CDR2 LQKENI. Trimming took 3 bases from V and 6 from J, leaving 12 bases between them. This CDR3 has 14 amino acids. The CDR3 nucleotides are TGTGCCAGCTCACCCAATCAGGGGGGCAATGAGCAGTTCTTC. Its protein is CASSPNQGGNEQFF. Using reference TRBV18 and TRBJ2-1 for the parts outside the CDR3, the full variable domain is NAGVMQNPRHLVRRRGQEARLRCSPMKGHSHVYWYRQLPEEGLKFMVYLQKENIIDESGMPKERFSAEFPKEGPSILRIQQVVRGDSAAYFCASSPNQGGNEQFFGPGTRLTVL.

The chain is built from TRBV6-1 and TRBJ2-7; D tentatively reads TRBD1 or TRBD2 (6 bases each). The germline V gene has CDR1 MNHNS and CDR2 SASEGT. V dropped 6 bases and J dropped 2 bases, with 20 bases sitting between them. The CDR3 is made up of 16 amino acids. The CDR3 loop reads CASSLEGGGPTYEQYF. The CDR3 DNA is TGTGCCAGCAGCCTGGAAGGAGGGGGACCGACCTACGAGCAGTACTTC.

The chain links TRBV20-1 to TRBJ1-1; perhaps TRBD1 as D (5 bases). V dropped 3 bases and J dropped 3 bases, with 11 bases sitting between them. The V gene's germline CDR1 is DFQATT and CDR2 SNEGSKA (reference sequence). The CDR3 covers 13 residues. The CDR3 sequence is CSASTTADTEAFF. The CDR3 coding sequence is TGCAGTGCTAGTACGACAGCCGACACTGAAGCTTTCTTT.

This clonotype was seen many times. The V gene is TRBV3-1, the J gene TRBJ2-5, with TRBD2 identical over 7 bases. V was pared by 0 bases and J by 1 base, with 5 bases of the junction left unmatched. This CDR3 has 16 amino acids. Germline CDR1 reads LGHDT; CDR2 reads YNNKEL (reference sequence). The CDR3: CASSQDWAGAQETQYF. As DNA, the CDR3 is TGTGCCAGCAGCCAAGATTGGGCGGGAGCCCAAGAGACCCAGTACTTC.

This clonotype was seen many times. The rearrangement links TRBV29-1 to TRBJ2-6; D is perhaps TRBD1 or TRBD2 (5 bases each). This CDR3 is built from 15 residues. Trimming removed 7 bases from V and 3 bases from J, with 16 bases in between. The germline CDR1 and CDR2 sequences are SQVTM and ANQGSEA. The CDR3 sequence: CSGLGAGDGANVLTF. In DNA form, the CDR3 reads TGCAGCGGCCTCGGGGCGGGCGATGGGGCCAACGTCCTGACTTTC.

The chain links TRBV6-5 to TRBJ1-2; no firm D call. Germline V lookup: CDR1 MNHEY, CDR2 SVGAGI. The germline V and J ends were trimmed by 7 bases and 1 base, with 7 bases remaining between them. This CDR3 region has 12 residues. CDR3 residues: CASIGNNYGYTF. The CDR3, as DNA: TGTGCCAGCATCGGGAATAACTATGGCTACACCTTC.